The 14 T cell receptor beta chains below come from one sample, sequenced in a study of vaccination and CD4 T cells after COVID-19. No cognate antigen is known for these TCRs. Treatment of the sample: roughly 10-day PBMC culture with coronavirus spike peptide pools or control peptides (ViraFEST assay). Scientists ran DNA taken from cultured CD4+ T cells through the Oncomine TCR Beta short-read assay for sequencing. TCRdb re-analysed the PCR reads in MiXCR, keeping a single row per CDR3 protein. The top ten hold 4.5% to 6.5% of the sample, which has approximately 20,000 distinct CDR3 sequences, about 38% seen once. The sample in question was CD4+ T cells from blood, cultured in vitro, obtained before SARS-CoV-2 vaccination. The receptors here all came from a human donor who had recovered from COVID-19.

This clonotype was found a few times. The rearrangement joins TRBV2 to TRBJ2-3; D may match TRBD1 or TRBD2 (5 bases each). The CDR3 runs to 15 residues. V shed 2 bases and J shed 0 bases, with 9 bases lying between them. Germline CDR1 SNHLY, CDR2 FYNNEI. The CDR3 nucleotides are TGTGCCAGCAGTGAAAGAGGGGTGAGCACAGATACGCAGTATTTT. Its protein is CASSERGVSTDTQYF.

This chain connects TRBV2 to TRBJ2-2, with 7 bases fitting TRBD1. Germline V lookup: CDR1 SNHLY, CDR2 FYNNEI. Trimming took 6 bases from V and 2 from J; bases not matched to a gene: 6. CDR3 length: 15 residues. The DNA of the CDR3 is TGTGCCAGCAGGACGGACAGGATCAACACCGGGGAGCTGTTTTTT. Protein: CASRTDRINTGELFF.

V gene TRBV11-3 combines with J gene TRBJ1-1; TRBD1 might be the D (5 bases). Trimming removed 1 base from V and 1 base from J, with 10 bases in between. The CDR3 loop spans 15 amino acids. Germline values: CDR1 SGHNT, CDR2 YENEEA. The CDR3 reads CASSLVRDSNTEAFF. CDR3 sequence (DNA): TGTGCCAGCAGCTTAGTGCGGGACTCGAACACTGAAGCTTTCTTT.

The J gene is TRBJ1-5, the V gene TRBV19, with a weak D call TRBD1 (5 bases). Trimming took off 5 bases at V and 6 bases at J, with 23 bases between the two ends. Looked up from germline, CDR1 is LNHDA and CDR2 is SQIVND (reference sequence). This CDR3 is 17 amino acids long. The CDR3 DNA sequence: TGTGCCAGTAGTCCAAGACGCGGGGCAGGGACCCCTCAGCCCCAGCATTTT. Protein product: CASSPRRGAGTPQPQHF. Together with reference TRBV19 and TRBJ1-5, the CDR3 gives the full variable domain: DGGITQSPKYLFRKEGQNVTLSCEQNLNHDAMYWYRQDPGQGLRLIYYSQIVNDFQKGDIAEGYSVSREKKESFPLTVTSAQKNPTAFYLCASSPRRGAGTPQPQHFGDGTRLSIL.

This rearrangement joins TRBV11-3 to TRBJ1-1, with TRBD1 matching 9 bases. The CDR3 is made up of 14 amino acids. CDR1 is SGHNT and CDR2 is YENEEA in the germline V gene. The V and J ends lost 4 bases and 7 bases, in that order; junction bases with no gene match: 7. CDR3 residues: CASSWSGTGFEAFF. In nucleotides, the CDR3 is TGTGCCAGCAGCTGGTCCGGGACAGGGTTTGAAGCTTTCTTT.

This clonotype was recorded a few times. The genes are TRBV12-3 or TRBV12-4 and TRBJ2-7; 10 nucleotides line up with TRBD2. The CDR3 length is 14 residues. Trimming cost V 8 bases and J 4 bases; bases outside gene matches: 8. CDR3 in amino acids: CASRTSGRGYEQYF. CDR3 in DNA: TGTGCCAGCCGGACGAGCGGGAGGGGGTACGAGCAGTACTTC.

The J gene is TRBJ2-1, the V gene TRBV20-1; 9 positions match TRBD1. V was pared by 3 bases and J by 12 bases, with 15 bases of the junction left unmatched. The CDR3 extends over 15 amino acids. The germline V gene encodes CDR1 DFQATT and CDR2 SNEGSKA (reference sequence). The DNA of the CDR3 is TGCAGTGCTAGGAAGATCGGACAGGGGTGGTTGGCGCAGTTCTTC. Amino acids: CSARKIGQGWLAQFF.

This clonotype was observed a single time. This rearrangement joins TRBV7-8 to TRBJ2-1; 8 bases are a match to TRBD1. From germline, CDR1 is SGHVS and CDR2 FQNEAQ. The CDR3 length is 15 residues. Unmatched junction bases numbered 4, after V lost 1 base and J lost 5 bases. CDR3 in amino acids: CASSLGRGRDNEQFF. The CDR3 bases are TGTGCCAGCAGCTTAGGCAGGGGGCGGGACAATGAGCAGTTCTTC. The complete variable domain, with remaining parts taken from reference TRBV7-8 and TRBJ2-1, reads GAGVSQSPRYKVAKRGQDVALRCDPISGHVSLFWYQQALGQGPEFLTYFQNEAQLDKSGLPSDRFFAERPEGSVSTLKIQRTQQEDSAVYLCASSLGRGRDNEQFFGPGTRLTVL.

This chain joins TRBV29-1 and TRBJ1-1, with D tentatively TRBD1 (5 bases). CDR3 length: 15 residues. Deletions cut 2 bases from V and 1 base from J, with 14 bases between. Per germline, CDR1 SQVTM and CDR2 ANQGSEA. This CDR3 is CSVETPGRGNTEAFF. CDR3 coding DNA: TGCAGCGTTGAAACGCCGGGACGAGGGAACACTGAAGCTTTCTTT.

This clonotype was found a few times. The chain recombines TRBV20-1 with TRBJ1-4; D not resolved. Germline assignment: CDR1 DFQATT and CDR2 SNEGSKA (reference sequence). This CDR3 spans 14 amino acids. V was shortened by 5 bases and J by 0 bases, with 10 bases between the two germline ends. CDR3 nucleotides: TGCAGTGCTCGGCAGAGTGCAACTAATGAAAAACTGTTTTTT. It is translated as CSARQSATNEKLFF.

V is TRBV5-1 and J is TRBJ1-4; the D gene is possibly TRBD1 (6 bases). The CDR3 runs 14 residues. CDR1 and CDR2 from the germline V gene are SGHRS and YFSETQ. The V gene lost 0 bases and the J gene lost 6 bases, with 9 bases spanning the gap. CDR3 nucleotides: TGCGCCAGCAGCTTGGCTAGGGGGGATGAAAAACTGTTTTTT. Its protein product is CASSLARGDEKLFF.

V gene TRBV12-3 or TRBV12-4 combines with J gene TRBJ2-7; 9 bases fit TRBD1. Trimming cost V 7 bases and J 4 bases; bases outside gene matches: 8. The CDR3 sequence is 14 residues long. CDR3 in DNA: TGTGCCAGCACCCAAACAGGGGGCCGTTACGAGCAGTACTTC. Its protein is CASTQTGGRYEQYF.

This clonotype came up a few times. The chain uses TRBV27 and TRBJ1-1; TRBD1 is a possible D gene (6 bases). CDR1 MNHEY and CDR2 SMNVEV come from the germline V gene (reference sequence). The CDR3 is 11 amino acids. The V end lost 8 bases, the J end lost 5 bases, and 9 bases lay between the germline ends. Here the CDR3 reads CASVRGTEAFF. For the CDR3, the DNA is TGTGCCAGCGTTAGGGGGACTGAAGCTTTCTTT.

The chain couples TRBV2 to TRBJ2-7; 10 bases agree with TRBD2. The germline gives CDR1 SNHLY, CDR2 FYNNEI. The CDR3 is made up of 13 amino acids. V shed 4 bases, J shed 6 bases, and the junction held 3 bases outside the gene matches. CDR3 DNA sequence: TGTGCCAGCAGTGTCGGGACTAGCGCCGAGCAGTACTTC. Encoded protein: CASSVGTSAEQYF.